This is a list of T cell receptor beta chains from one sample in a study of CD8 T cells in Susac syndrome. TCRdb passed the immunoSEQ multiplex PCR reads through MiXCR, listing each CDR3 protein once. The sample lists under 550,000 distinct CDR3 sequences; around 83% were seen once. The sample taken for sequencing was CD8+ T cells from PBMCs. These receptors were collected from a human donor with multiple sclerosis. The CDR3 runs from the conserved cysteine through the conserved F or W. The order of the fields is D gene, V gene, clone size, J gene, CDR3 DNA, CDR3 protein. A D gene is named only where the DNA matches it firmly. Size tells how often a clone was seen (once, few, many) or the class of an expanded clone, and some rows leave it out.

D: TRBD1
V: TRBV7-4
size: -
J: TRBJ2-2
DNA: TGTGCCAGCAGGCGAGGCCGACAGGGGGACACCGGGGAGCTGTTTTTT
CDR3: CASRRGRQGDTGELFF

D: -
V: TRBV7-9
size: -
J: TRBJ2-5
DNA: TGTGCCAGCAGCCCTGTAAGGGGAGGAGTAGGAGAGACCCAGTACTTC
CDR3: CASSPVRGGVGETQYF

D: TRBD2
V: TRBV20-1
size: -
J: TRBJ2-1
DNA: TGCAGTGCTAGAGATTTGAGCGGGACCTCCTACAATGAGCAGTTCTTC
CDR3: CSARDLSGTSYNEQFF

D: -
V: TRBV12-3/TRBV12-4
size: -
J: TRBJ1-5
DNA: TGTGCCAGCACTATAGATCAGGGCAATCAGCCCCAGCATTTT
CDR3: CASTIDQGNQPQHF

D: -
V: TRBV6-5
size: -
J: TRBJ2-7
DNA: TGTGCCAGCAGTCGCCAGCCCGGGCGGGAGCAGTACTTC
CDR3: CASSRQPGREQYF

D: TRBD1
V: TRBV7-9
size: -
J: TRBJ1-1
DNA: TGTGCCAGCAGCTCTGGGGGACAGGGTTACGGTGAAGCTTTCTTT
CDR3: CASSSGGQGYGEAFF

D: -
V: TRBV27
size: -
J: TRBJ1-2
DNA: TGTGCCAGCAGCCGAGGGGGAGGCTATGGCTACACCTTC
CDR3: CASSRGGGYGYTF

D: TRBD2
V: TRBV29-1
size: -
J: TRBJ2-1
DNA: TGCAGCGTTGAAGAGGGTCGACTAGCGGGGTACAATGAGCAGTTCTTC
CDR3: CSVEEGRLAGYNEQFF

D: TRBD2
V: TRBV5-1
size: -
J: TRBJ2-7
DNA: TGCGCCAGCAGCTTGGGGGCGGGAGCGGACGAGCAGTACTTC
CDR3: CASSLGAGADEQYF

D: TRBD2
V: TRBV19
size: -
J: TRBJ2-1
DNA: TGTGCCAGTAGTTCCGAGCGGGAGGAAGCCAATGAGCAGTTCTTC
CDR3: CASSSEREEANEQFF

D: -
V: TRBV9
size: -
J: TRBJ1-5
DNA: TGTGCCAGCAGCGATCAGGGAGGTCAGCCCCAGCATTTT
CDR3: CASSDQGGQPQHF

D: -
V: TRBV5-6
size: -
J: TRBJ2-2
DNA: TGTGCCAGCAGCTTGATGGGGACACACGCTACCGGGGAGCTGTTTTTT
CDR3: CASSLMGTHATGELFF

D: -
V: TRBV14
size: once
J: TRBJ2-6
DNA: TGTGCCAGCAGCCCGCATGGATTCTCTGGGGCCAACGTCCTGACTTTC
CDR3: CASSPHGFSGANVLTF

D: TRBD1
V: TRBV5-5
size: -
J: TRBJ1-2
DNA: TGTGCCAGCAGCTTGTGGGCAGGGGGTAACTATGGCTACACCTTC
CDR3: CASSLWAGGNYGYTF

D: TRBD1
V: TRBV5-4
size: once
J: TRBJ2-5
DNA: TGTGCCAGCAGCCCACAGGGGGTGGAGACCCAGTACTTC
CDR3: CASSPQGVETQYF

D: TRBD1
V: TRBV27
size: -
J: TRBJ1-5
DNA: TGTGCCAGCAGTCAAATCGGGGACAGGGGGGTATCGGAACAGCCCCAGCATTTT
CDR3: CASSQIGDRGVSEQPQHF

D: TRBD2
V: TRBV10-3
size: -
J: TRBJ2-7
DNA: TGTGCCATCAGTCTGACTAGCAGGAGAATCTACGAGCAGTACTTC
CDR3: CAISLTSRRIYEQYF

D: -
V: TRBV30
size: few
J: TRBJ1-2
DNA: TGTGCCTGGAGTCCAGGGGACCGCTACACCTTC
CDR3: CAWSPGDRYTF

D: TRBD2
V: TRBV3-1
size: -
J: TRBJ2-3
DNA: TGTGCCAGCTCTAGCGGGGGCCTAAGCACAGATACGCAGTATTTT
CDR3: CASSSGGLSTDTQYF

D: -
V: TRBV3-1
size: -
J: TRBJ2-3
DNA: TGTGCCAGCAGCCAAGATATCCGGGTCAGGACAGATACGCAGTATTTT
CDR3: CASSQDIRVRTDTQYF

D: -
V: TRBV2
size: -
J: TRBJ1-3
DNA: TGTGCCAGCAGTGAAGCGGGAGGGGGCTCTGGAAACACCATATATTTT
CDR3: CASSEAGGGSGNTIYF

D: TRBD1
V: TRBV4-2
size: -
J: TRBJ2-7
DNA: TGTGCCAGCAGCCAATGGACAGGGACCAGGGAGCAGTACTTC
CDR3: CASSQWTGTREQYF

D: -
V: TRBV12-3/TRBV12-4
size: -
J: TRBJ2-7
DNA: TGTGCCAGCAGTTCCTTGAGAGGGGCCACATCCTACGAGCAGTACTTC
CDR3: CASSSLRGATSYEQYF

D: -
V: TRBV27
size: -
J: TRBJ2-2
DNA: TGTGCCAGCAGCCTATTTTTCGAACCCGGGGAGCTGTTTTTT
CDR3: CASSLFFEPGELFF

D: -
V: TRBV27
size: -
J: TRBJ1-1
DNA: TGTGCCAGCAGGAAGGACGGGGTCACTGAAGCTTTCTTT
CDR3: CASRKDGVTEAFF

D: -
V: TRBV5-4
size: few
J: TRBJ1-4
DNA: TGTGCCAGCAGCGACGGAAGGGGGACTAATGAAAAACTGTTTTTT
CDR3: CASSDGRGTNEKLFF

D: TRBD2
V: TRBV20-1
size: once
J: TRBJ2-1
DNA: TGCAGTACCTTCTCGCCGGGACTAGCGGAACCTGAGCAGTTCTTC
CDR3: CSTFSPGLAEPEQFF